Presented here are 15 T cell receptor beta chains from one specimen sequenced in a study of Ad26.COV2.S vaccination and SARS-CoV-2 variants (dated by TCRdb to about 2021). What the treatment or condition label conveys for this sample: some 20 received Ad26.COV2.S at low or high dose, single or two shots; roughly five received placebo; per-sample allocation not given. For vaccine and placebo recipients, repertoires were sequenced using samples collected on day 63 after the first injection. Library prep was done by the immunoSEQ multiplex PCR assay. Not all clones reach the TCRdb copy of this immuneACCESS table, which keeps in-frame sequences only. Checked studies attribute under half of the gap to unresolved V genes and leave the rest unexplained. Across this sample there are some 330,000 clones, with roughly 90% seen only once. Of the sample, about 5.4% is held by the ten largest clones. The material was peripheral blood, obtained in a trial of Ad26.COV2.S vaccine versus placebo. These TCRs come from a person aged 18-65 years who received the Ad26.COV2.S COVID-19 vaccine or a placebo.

The CDR3 sequence: CSVDREGTNEKLFF. The DNA for the CDR3 is TGCAGCGTTGACAGGGAAGGAACTAATGAAAAACTGTTTTTT. The chain combines TRBV29-1 with TRBJ1-4; maybe TRBD1 (5 bases). Germline values: CDR1 SQVTM, CDR2 ANQGSEA. There are 14 residues in the CDR3. Between the trimmed V and J ends, which lost 3 bases and 1 base, there was a span of 9 bases.

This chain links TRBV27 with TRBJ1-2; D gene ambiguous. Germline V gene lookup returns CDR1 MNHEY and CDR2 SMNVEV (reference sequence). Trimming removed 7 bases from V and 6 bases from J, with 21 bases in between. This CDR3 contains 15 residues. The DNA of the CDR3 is TGTGCCAGCACGAGCGCCGGGTTAAATTCAGATGGCTACACCTTC. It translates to CASTSAGLNSDGYTF.

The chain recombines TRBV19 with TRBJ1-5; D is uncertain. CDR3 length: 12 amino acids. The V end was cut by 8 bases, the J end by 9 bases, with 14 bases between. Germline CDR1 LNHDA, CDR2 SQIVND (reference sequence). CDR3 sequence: CASQYFPGPQHF. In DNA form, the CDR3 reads TGTGCCAGTCAATACTTCCCGGGGCCCCAGCATTTT.

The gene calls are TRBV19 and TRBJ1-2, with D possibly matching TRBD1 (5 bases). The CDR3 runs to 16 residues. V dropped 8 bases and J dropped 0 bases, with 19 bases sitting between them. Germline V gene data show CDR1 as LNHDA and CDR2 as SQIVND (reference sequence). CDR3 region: CASRGGPGDTNYGYTF. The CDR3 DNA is TGTGCCAGTCGCGGGGGTCCGGGTGATACTAACTATGGCTACACCTTC.

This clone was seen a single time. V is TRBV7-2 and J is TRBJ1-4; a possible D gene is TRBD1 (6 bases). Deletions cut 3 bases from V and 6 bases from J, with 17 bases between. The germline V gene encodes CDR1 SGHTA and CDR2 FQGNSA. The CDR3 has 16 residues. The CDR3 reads CASSFSWGRGDEKLFF. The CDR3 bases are TGTGCCAGCAGCTTTAGCTGGGGGCGCGGGGATGAAAAACTGTTTTTT.

The CDR3 bases are TGTGCCAGCAGCCAAGAACTAATAGGGCCAGCGGAGACCCAGTACTTC. Amino acid sequence: CASSQELIGPAETQYF. This sequence joins TRBV3-1 (or the pseudogene TRBV3-2) and TRBJ2-5, with D unclear. The germline V gene encodes CDR1 LGHDT and CDR2 YNNKEL (reference sequence). Trimming removed 0 bases at V and 5 bases at J, with 16 bases between. The CDR3 has 16 residues.

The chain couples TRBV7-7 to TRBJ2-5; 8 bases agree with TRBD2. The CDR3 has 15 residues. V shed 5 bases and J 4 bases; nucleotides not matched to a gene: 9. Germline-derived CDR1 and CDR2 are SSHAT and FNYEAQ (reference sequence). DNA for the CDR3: TGTGCCAGCAGCCCCACCGGACTAGCAATAGAGACCCAGTACTTC. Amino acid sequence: CASSPTGLAIETQYF.

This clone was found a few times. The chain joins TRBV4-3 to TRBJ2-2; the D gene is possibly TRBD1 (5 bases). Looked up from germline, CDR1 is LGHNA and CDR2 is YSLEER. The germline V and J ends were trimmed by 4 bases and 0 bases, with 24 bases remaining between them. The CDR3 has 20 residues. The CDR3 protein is CASSRLEWTFQSSNTGELFF. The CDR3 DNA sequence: TGCGCCAGCAGCCGCCTAGAGTGGACATTCCAAAGCTCGAACACCGGGGAGCTGTTTTTT.

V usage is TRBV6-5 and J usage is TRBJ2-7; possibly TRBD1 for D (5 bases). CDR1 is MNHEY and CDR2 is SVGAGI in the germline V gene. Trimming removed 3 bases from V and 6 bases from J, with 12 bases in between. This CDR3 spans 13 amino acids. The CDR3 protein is CASSYYRQSEQYF. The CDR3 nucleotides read TGTGCCAGCAGTTATTATCGACAGAGCGAGCAGTACTTC.

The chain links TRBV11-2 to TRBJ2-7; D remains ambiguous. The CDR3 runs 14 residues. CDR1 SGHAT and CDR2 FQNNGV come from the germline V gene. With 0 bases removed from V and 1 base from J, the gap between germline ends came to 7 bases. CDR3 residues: CASSLDWGSYEQYF. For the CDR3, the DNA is TGTGCCAGCAGCTTAGATTGGGGATCCTACGAGCAGTACTTC.

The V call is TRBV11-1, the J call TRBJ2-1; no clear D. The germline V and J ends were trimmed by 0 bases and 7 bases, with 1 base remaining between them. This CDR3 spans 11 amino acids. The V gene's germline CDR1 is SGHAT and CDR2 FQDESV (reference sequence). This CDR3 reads CASSLANEQFF. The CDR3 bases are TGTGCCAGCAGCTTAGCTAATGAGCAGTTCTTC.

The CDR3 bases are TGTGCCAGCAGCTTAGATAGACCCTTAGCGGAGGGGTACTACGAGCAGTACGTC. This translates into CASSLDRPLAEGYYEQYV. The chain joins TRBV11-2 to TRBJ2-7, with TRBD2 as a possible D gene (6 bases). The CDR3 consists of 18 residues. V lost 0 bases and J lost 3, with 21 bases in between. Germline CDR1 reads SGHAT; CDR2 reads FQNNGV.

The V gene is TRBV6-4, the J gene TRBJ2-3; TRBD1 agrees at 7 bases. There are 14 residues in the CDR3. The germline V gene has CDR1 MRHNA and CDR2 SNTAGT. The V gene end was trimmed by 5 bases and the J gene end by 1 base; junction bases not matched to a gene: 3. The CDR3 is CASSQQGGTDTQYF. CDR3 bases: TGTGCCAGCAGTCAGCAGGGGGGCACAGATACGCAGTATTTT.

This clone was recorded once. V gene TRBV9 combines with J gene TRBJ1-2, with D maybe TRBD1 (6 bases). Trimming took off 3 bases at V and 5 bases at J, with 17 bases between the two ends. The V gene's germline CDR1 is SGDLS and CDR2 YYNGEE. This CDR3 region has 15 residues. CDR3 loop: CASSGGWLDSYGYTF. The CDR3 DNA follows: TGTGCCAGCAGCGGTGGTTGGCTGGACAGTTATGGCTACACCTTC.

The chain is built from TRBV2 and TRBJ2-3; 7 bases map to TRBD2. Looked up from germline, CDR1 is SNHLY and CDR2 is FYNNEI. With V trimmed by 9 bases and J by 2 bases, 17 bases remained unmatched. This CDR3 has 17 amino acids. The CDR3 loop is CARGPYTSDPTTDTQYF. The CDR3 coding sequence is TGTGCCAGGGGCCCTTATACTAGCGACCCAACCACAGATACGCAGTATTTT.